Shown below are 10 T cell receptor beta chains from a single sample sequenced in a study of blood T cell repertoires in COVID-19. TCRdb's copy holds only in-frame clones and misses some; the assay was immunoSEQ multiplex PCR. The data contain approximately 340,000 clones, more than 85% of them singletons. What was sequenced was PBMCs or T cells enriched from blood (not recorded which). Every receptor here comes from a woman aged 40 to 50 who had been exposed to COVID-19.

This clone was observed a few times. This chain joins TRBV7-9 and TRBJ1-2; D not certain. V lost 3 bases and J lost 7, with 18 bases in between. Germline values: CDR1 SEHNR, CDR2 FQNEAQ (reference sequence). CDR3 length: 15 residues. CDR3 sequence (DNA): TGTGCCAGCAGCTTGTCCCCAGATTCTGCTGGTGGCTACACCTTC. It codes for CASSLSPDSAGGYTF.

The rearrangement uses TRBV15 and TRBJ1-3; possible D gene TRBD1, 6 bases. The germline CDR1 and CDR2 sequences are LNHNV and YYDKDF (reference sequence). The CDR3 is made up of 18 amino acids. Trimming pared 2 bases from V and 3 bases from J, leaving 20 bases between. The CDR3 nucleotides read TGTGCCACCAGCAGAACGAGGACAGTGAGCTCTTTTGGAAACACCATATATTTT. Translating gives CATSRTRTVSSFGNTIYF. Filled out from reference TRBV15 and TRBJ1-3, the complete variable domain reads DAMVIQNPRYQVTQFGKPVTLSCSQTLNHNVMYWYQQKSSQAPKLLFHYYDKDFNNEADTPDNFQSRRPNTSFCFLDIRSPGLGDTAMYLCATSRTRTVSSFGNTIYFGEGSWLTVV.

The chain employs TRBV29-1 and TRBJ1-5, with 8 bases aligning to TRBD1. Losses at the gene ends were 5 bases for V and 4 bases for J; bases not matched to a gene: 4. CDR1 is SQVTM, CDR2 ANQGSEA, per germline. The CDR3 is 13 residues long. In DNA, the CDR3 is TGCAGCGTTCTACAGGGGGAAAATCAGCCCCAGCATTTT. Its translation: CSVLQGENQPQHF.

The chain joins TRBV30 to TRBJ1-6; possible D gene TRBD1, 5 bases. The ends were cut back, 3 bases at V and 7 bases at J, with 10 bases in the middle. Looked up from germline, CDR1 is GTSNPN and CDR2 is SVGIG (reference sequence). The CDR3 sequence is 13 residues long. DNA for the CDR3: TGTGCCTGGAGGAGACAGTCGAATTCACCCCTCCACTTT. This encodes CAWRRQSNSPLHF. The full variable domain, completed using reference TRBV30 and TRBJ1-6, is SQTIHQWPATLVQPVGSPLSLECTVEGTSNPNLYWYRQAAGRGLQLLFYSVGIGQISSEVPQNLSASRPQDRQFILSSKKLLLSDSGFYLCAWRRQSNSPLHFGNGTRLTVT.

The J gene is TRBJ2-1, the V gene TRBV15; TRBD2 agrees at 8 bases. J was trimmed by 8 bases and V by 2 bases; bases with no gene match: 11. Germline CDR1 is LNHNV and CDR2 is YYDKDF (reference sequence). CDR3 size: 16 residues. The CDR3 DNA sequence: TGTGCCACCAGCAGACTTAGCGGGGCACTCCCTTATGAGCAGTTCTTC. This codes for CATSRLSGALPYEQFF. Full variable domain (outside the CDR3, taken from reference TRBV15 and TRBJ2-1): DAMVIQNPRYQVTQFGKPVTLSCSQTLNHNVMYWYQQKSSQAPKLLFHYYDKDFNNEADTPDNFQSRRPNTSFCFLDIRSPGLGDTAMYLCATSRLSGALPYEQFFGPGTRLTVL.

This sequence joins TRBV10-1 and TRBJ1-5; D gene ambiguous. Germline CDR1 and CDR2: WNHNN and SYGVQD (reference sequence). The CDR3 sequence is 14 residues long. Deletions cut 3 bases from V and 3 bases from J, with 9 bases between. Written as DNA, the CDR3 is TGCGCCAGCAGTGACTCCCGGGACAATCAGCCCCAGCATTTT. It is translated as CASSDSRDNQPQHF.

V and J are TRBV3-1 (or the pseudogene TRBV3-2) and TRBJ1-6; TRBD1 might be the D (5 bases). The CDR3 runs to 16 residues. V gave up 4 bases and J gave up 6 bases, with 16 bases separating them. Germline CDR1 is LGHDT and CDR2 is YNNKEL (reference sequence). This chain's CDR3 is CASSPQGGFSNSPLHF. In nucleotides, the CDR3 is TGTGCCAGCAGCCCTCAGGGTGGGTTTAGTAATTCACCCCTCCACTTT.

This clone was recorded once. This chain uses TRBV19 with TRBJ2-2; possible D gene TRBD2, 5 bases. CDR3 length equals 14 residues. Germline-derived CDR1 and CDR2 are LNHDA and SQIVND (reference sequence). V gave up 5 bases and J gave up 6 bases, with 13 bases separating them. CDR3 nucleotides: TGTGCCAGTAGTTATCAGCTAGCCTCCGGGGAGCTGTTTTTT. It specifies CASSYQLASGELFF.

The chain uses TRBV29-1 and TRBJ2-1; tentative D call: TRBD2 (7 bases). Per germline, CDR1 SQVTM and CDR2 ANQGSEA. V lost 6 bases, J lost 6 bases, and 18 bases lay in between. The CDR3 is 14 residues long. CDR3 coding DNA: TGCAGCGTGAACCGATGGGGGGGGCCCAATGAGCAGTTCTTC. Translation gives CSVNRWGGPNEQFF.

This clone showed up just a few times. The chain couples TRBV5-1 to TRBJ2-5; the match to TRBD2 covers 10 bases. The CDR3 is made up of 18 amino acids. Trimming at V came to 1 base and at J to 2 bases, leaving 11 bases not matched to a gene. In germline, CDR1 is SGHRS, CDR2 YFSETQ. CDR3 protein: CASSLLPPTSGQQETQYF. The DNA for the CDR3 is TGCGCCAGCAGCTTGTTACCCCCGACTAGCGGGCAACAAGAGACCCAGTACTTC.